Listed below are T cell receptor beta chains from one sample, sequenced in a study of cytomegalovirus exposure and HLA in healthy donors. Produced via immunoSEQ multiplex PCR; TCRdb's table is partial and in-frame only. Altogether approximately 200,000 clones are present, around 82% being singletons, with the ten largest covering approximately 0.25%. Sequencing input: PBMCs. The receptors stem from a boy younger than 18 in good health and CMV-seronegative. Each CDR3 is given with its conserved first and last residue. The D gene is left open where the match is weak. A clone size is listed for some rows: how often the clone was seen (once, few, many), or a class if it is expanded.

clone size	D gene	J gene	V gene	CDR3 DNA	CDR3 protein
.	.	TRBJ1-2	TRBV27	TGTGCCAGCAGTTTAGGTTTGGGGAGAAACCAGACCTATGGCTACACCTTC	CASSLGLGRNQTYGYTF
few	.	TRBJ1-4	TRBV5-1	TGCGCCAGCAGCGCTCAGGAGGACCCCGAGAAGCAGGTGTTTTTT	CASSAQEDPEKQVFF
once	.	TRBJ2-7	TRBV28	TGTGCCAGCAGTTTAGAGGGAATGGGCCTCAACGAGCAGTACTTC	CASSLEGMGLNEQYF
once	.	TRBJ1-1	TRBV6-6	TGTGCCAGCAGTTACCTCGGGGGGGTGCAGGGCTTT	CASSYLGGVQGF
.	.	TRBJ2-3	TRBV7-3	TGTGCCAGCAGTCCCCCTAGCACAGATACGCAGTATTTT	CASSPPSTDTQYF
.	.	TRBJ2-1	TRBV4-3	TGCGCCAGCAGCCAAGATAGGGGGGGCCAGATCTTC	CASSQDRGGQIF
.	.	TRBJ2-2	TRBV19	TGTGCCAGTAGTATGTGGGCGCAGGGAAATTCCGGGGAGCTGTTTTTT	CASSMWAQGNSGELFF
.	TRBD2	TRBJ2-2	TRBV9	TGTGCCAGCAGCGCCCGACGGGGTAGCGGGATGTTAGCCGGGGAGCTGTTTTTT	CASSARRGSGMLAGELFF
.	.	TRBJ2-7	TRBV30	TGCGCCTGGAGTTTCCCCATAGTCGGACAGAGGGTTTCCTACGAGCAGTACTTC	CAWSFPIVGQRVSYEQYF
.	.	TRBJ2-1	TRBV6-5	TGTGCCAGCAGTTACCCCGGCAATGAGCAGTTCTTC	CASSYPGNEQFF
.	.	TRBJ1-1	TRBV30	TGTGCCTGGCAATACACTGAAGCTTTCTTT	CAWQYTEAFF
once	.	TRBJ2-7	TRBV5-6	TGTGCCAGCAGCTTGGAACAGGGGAGGTACGAGCAGTACTTC	CASSLEQGRYEQYF
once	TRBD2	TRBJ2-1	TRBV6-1	TGTGCCAGCAGTGTCAGGGAGGGCTACAATGAGCAGTTCTTC	CASSVREGYNEQFF
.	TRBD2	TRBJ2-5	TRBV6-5	TGTGCCAGCTCTAGCGGGAGATCATTGGCCCAGTACTTC	CASSSGRSLAQYF
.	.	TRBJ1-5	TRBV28	TGTGCCAGCAAAGAGGGGGGGTCTGTAAGCAATCAGCCCCAGCATTTT	CASKEGGSVSNQPQHF
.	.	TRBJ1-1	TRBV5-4	TGTGCCAGCAGCGCCGAGCGAAACACTGAAGCTTTCTTT	CASSAERNTEAFF
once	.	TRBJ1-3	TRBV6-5	TGTGCCAGCAGTTGGGGCATTGGGTACACCATATATTTT	CASSWGIGYTIYF
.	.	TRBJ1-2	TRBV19	TGTGCCAGTAGTCCAGGTATTCGACGGATCCGAAACTATGGCTACACCTTC	CASSPGIRRIRNYGYTF
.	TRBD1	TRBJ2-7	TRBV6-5	TGTGCCAGCAGTGACAGGGAAACCTCCTACGAGCAGTACTTC	CASSDRETSYEQYF
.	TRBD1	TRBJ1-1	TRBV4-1	TGCGCCAGCAGCCAAGATATATGGAGACAGGGCAACACTGAAGCTTTCTTT	CASSQDIWRQGNTEAFF
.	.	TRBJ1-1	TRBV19	TGTGCCAGTAGTCTGGCAGATGCAGCTTTCTTT	CASSLADAAFF
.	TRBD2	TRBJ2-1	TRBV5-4	TGTGCCAGCAGCCCAAAGCGGGGACCCTACAATGAGCAGTTCTTC	CASSPKRGPYNEQFF
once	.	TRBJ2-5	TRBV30	TGTGCCTGGGACCTCAGGAGGGGGACCCAGTACTTC	CAWDLRRGTQYF
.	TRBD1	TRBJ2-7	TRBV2	TGTGCCAGCCAACCACAGGGGGTGAGTTACTACGAGCAGTACTTC	CASQPQGVSYYEQYF
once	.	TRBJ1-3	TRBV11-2	TGTGCCAGCAGCCTGATTCAGGGGCATAGCTCTGGAAACACCATATATTTT	CASSLIQGHSSGNTIYF
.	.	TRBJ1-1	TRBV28	TGTGCCAGCAGTCTTAAATTCCAGGCTTTCTTT	CASSLKFQAFF
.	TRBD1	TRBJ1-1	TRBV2	TGTGCCAGCAGTGCCCGGCCGGGGGGACAGGGAAATAAAGCTTTCTTT	CASSARPGGQGNKAFF
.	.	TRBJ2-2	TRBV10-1	TGCGCCAGCAGTGAGAAGGGGGTCGGGGAGCTGTTTTTT	CASSEKGVGELFF
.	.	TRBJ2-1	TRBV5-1	TGCGCCAGCAGCTTGGGTGGCGGGGTCACCTACAATGAGCAGTTCTTC	CASSLGGGVTYNEQFF
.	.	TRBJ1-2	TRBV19	TGTGCCAGTAGTATAGCCCGTAACTATGGCTACACCTTC	CASSIARNYGYTF
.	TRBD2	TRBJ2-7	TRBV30	TGTGCCTGGAGTCCAGCGAGAGGGGCTAGCGGGGGGGGATACGAGCAGTACTTC	CAWSPARGASGGGYEQYF
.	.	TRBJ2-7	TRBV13	TGTGCCAGCAGGTTAGGTGGCTCGTTCCACGAGCAGTACTTC	CASRLGGSFHEQYF
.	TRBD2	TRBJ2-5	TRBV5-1	TGCGCCAGCAGCTACGGACTAGCGGGATACGCCCAAGAGACCCAGTACTTC	CASSYGLAGYAQETQYF
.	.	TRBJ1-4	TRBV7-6	TGTGCCAGCAGCTTAGATGGCGCAGGGCTGGTTGAAAAACTGTTTTTT	CASSLDGAGLVEKLFF
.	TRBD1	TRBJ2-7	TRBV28	TGTGCCAGCAGTATACAGGGGCGCGCCATCAACTTC	CASSIQGRAINF
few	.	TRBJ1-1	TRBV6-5	TGTGCCAGCAGTTTCCAGGGCCTGGGCACTGAAGCTTTCTTT	CASSFQGLGTEAFF
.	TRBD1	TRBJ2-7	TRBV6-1	TGTGCCAGCACCCTGGGACAGGGTAGATACGAGCAGTACTTC	CASTLGQGRYEQYF
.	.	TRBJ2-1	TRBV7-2	TGTGCCAGCAGCTTAAACCTCGCGGAGAATGAGCAGTTCTTC	CASSLNLAENEQFF
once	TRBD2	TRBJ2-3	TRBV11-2	TGTGCCAGCAGCCCATTAGCGGGGGGGAGCACAGATACGCAGTATTTT	CASSPLAGGSTDTQYF
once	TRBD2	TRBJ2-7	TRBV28	TGTGCCAGCAGTCCGTCAATTCCTACCACGGGACTAGCGGGTAAGAACGAGCAGTACTTC	CASSPSIPTTGLAGKNEQYF
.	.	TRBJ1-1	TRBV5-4	TGTGCCAGCAGCTTGGGGACAGAAGCTTTCTTT	CASSLGTEAFF
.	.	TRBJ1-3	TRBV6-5	TGTGCCAGCAGTCGAGGGAGAGGTGGAAACACCATATATTTT	CASSRGRGGNTIYF
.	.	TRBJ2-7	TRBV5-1	TGCGCCAGCAGCTTGGGACAGCCTTCCTACGAGCAGTACTTC	CASSLGQPSYEQYF